The TCR beta chain described here comes from a study of beta chain features in type 1 diabetes. Study-level information: Cell yields, gender and age were similar in healthy donors and patients. Examination spanned 100 million to 120 million sorted cells from all samples.

The study reverse transcribed the entire isolated RNA, so it sequenced expressed TCRB transcripts. Some clones are missing from TCRdb's copy, which holds only in-frame ones; the method was immunoSEQ multiplex PCR. Of 45,000 to 60,000 clones in the sample, approximately 44% are singletons; the top ten hold around 0.13%. The study, taken as a whole, reports: When VDJ junctions were examined, type 1 diabetes patients showed fewer insertions and more deletions. Researchers report that Type 1 diabetes patients had moderately but significantly shorter TCRB CDR3s across all four CD4+ subsets. cDNA-based sequencing might over-represent cells highly expressing TCR.

Germline V gene lookup returns CDR1 SNHLY and CDR2 FYNNEI. After removal of 6 bases from V and 7 bases from J, the junction contained 5 bases not matched to a gene. CDR3 length: 12 residues. As concerns this clone: Its cognate antigen is unknown.

The V gene is TRBV2, the J gene TRBJ1-2; TRBD1 agrees at 7 bases. The source material was stem cell memory CD4+ T cells from blood. This clonotype was sampled from a man younger than 40 with type 1 diabetes. CDR3 sequence reads: CASSRTGVGYTF. CDR3 nucleotide sequence: TGTGCCAGCAGCAGAACAGGGGTTGGCTACACCTTC.